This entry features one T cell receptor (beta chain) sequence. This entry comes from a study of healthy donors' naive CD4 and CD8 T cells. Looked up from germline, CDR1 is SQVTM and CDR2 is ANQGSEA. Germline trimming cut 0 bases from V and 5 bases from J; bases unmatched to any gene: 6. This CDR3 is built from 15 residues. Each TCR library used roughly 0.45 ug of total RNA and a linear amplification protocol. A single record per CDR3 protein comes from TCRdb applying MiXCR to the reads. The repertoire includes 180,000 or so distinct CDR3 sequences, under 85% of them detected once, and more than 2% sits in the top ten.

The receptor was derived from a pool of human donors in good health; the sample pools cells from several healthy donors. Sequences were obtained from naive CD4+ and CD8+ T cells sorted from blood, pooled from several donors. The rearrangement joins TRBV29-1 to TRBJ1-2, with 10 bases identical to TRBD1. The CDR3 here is CSVEDVGQGVYGYTF. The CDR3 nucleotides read TGCAGCGTTGAAGATGTCGGACAGGGGGTATATGGCTACACCTTC.